This T cell receptor beta chain was recovered during a study of cytomegalovirus exposure and HLA in healthy donors. Study-wide results and caveats: A highly shared variant cluster was judged a likely technical artifact.

PCR involved 60 Vbeta and 13 Jbeta primers. Some clones are missing from TCRdb's copy, which holds only in-frame ones; the method was immunoSEQ multiplex PCR. The sample shows around 120,000 clones, roughly 69% of them seen only once. Germline V gene lookup returns CDR1 ENHRY and CDR2 SYGVKD. Trimming left V 3 bases short and J 9 bases short, with 11 bases between. The CDR3 totals 12 residues. This clone turned up a few times. Its antigen is not identified. This sequence joins TRBV10-3 and TRBJ2-5, with D hard to call. The clonotype comes from a man younger than 40 in good health and CMV-seropositive. The material sequenced was PBMCs. CDR3 in DNA: TGTGCCATCAGTGAAAAAAATTTCGCCCAGTACTTC. Amino acid sequence: CAISEKNFAQYF.